The sequence of this T cell receptor (beta chain) was determined in a study of control samples from healthy donors and cancer patients (dated by TCRdb to about 2020). To prepare the library, the immunoSEQ multiplex PCR assay was applied. Here the immuneACCESS table is served through TCRdb, limited to in-frame sequences with V and J called. Missing clones are a known gap in these copies; in checked studies unresolved V genes cover under half, and the rest lacks a known reason. For this sample there are around 170,000 clones; 80% to 95% appear just once. The ten most abundant clones make up less than 0.75% of the sample. As regards this clone: Its antigen is currently not known. Per-base qualities were not stored, and no clone one base away is much larger.

From its cysteine to its phenylalanine, the CDR3 spans 13 amino acids. Just the 39-base CDR3 DNA is kept, in frame starting at base 1. V sheds 3 bases and J sheds 1 base, leaving 6 bases between their ends. The V and J genes are TRBV12-3 or TRBV12-4 and TRBJ1-1; the D gene is unclear. The sequencing sample was made of blood. The TCR sequence derives from a woman in her twenties or thirties in good health. The DNA sequence is given as TGTGCCAGCAGTTTTGGCAGGAACACTGAAGCTTTCTTT. This gives the protein CASSFGRNTEAFF.